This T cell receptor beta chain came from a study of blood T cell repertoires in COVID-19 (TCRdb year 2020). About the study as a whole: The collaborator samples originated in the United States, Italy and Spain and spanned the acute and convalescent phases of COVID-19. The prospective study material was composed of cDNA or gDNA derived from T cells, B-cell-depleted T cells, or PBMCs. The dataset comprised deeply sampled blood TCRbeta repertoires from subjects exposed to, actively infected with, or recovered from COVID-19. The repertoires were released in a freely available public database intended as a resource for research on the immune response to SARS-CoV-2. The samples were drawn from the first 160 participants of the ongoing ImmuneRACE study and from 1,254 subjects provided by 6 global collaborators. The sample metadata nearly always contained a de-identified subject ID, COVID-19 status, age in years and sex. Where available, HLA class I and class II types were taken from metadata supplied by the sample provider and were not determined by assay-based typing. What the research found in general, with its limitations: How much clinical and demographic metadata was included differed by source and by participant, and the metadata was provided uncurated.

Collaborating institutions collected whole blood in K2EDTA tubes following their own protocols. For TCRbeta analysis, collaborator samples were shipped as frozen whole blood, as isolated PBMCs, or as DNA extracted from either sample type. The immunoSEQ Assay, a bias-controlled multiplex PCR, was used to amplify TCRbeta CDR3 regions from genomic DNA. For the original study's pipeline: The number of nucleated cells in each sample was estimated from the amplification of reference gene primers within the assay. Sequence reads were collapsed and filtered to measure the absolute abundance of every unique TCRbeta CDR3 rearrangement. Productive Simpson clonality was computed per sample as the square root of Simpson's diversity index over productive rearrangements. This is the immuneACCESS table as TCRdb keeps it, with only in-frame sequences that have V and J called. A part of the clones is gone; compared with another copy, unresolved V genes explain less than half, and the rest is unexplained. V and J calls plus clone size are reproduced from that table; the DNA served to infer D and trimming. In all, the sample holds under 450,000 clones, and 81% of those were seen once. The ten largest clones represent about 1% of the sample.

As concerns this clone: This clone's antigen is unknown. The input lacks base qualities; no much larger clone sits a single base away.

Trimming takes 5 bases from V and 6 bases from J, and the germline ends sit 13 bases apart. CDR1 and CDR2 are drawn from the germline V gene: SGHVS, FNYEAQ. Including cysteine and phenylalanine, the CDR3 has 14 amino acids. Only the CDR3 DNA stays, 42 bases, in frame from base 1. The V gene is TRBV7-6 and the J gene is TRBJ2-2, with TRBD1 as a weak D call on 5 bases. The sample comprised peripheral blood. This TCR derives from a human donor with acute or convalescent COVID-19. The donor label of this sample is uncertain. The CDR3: CASSIGRAPGELFF. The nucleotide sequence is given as TGTGCCAGCAGCATCGGCAGGGCCCCCGGGGAGCTGTTTTTT.